This T cell receptor (beta chain) was sequenced in a study of CD8 T cells in Susac syndrome. Between the trimmed V and J ends, which lost 0 bases and 0 bases, there was a span of 3 bases. The CDR3 loop spans 14 amino acids. In germline, CDR1 is LGHNT, CDR2 FRNRAP. Random hexamers were used to reverse transcribe the RNA input (about 0.45 to 1 ug). Amplification of TCR beta CDR3 used immunoSEQ multiplex PCR across 54 Vbeta and 13 Jbeta. One entry per CDR3 protein, called by TCRdb with MiXCR from the immunoSEQ multiplex PCR reads. The table records tens of thousands of distinct CDR3 sequences, roughly 94% of them present only once. CD8+ and CD4+ T cells from blood underwent TCR beta sequencing, which was carried out in a high-throughput format. Each Susac syndrome patient had definite or probable disease by recently defined criteria.

V usage is TRBV12-5 and J usage is TRBJ1-3; no clear D. The clonotype originates from a human donor with Susac syndrome. The sequenced sample was CD4+ T cells from PBMCs. In nucleotides, the CDR3 is TGTGCTAGTGGTTTGGTACTCTCTGGAAACACCATATATTTT. Translation gives CASGLVLSGNTIYF.